This T cell receptor beta chain was documented in a study of CD8 T cells in ankylosing spondylitis. Study-wide results and caveats: Disease-linked clones proved CD8+ and comparatively uncommon in peripheral blood.

TCRdb ran MiXCR on the 5' RACE reads and lists one entry per CDR3 protein. The profile shows about 240,000 distinct CDR3 sequences, roughly 10% of them singletons. The CDR3 is made up of 17 amino acids. Germline-derived CDR1 and CDR2 are SGHAT and FQNNGV. With 5 bases removed from V and 1 base from J, the gap between germline ends came to 20 bases. This clonotype turned up a few times. Its specificity is not known. The sequencing sample was made of blood, either unsorted or a sorted T cell fraction (not recorded which). The V and J genes are TRBV11-2 and TRBJ2-5; D is unclear. This TCR came from a male donor with ankylosing spondylitis or in good health (not recorded which). CDR3 nucleotide sequence: TGTGCCAGCAGCCCAAGATCGCTCATTGAGGCCCAAGAGACCCAGTACTTC. The encoded protein is CASSPRSLIEAQETQYF. The complete variable domain, with remaining parts taken from reference TRBV11-2 and TRBJ2-5, reads EAGVAQSPRYKIIEKRQSVAFWCNPISGHATLYWYQQILGQGPKLLIQFQNNGVVDDSQLPKDRFSAERLKGVDSTLKIQPAKLEDSAVYLCASSPRSLIEAQETQYFGPGTRLLVL.